The 3 T cell receptor beta chains below come from one sample, sequenced in a study of T cell clonality in common variable immunodeficiency. Their antigen targets remain unknown. The study's findings and limits: Common variable immunodeficiency TCR beta sequences reportedly had fewer deletions and N-nucleotide insertions.

The method was immunoSEQ multiplex PCR; TCRdb's version includes in-frame clones alone and lacks a portion of them. The data list 30,000 to 40,000 clones, none observed once; 25% to 30% falls to the top ten. Material: peripheral blood mononuclear cells. The receptors shown here come from a human donor with common variable immunodeficiency.

Details on this clone: Read sequence stops 3 residues before the CDR3 end, and the germline J gene provides the missing end. This sequence joins TRBV7-2 and TRBJ2-3; TRBD2 agrees at 8 bases. The CDR3 loop spans 15 amino acids. CDR1 and CDR2 (germline): SGHTA, FQGNSA. J lost 3 bases, V lost 5 bases, and 7 bases had no gene match. The sequenced part of the CDR3 DNA is TGTGCCAGCAGCCCGAGTTTAGCGGGGACAGATACG. Translated: CASSPSLAGTDT. The full CDR3 is CASSPSLAGTDTQYF. Supplemented by reference TRBV7-2 and TRBJ2-3, the full variable domain reads GAGVSQSPSNKVTEKGKDVELRCDPISGHTALYWYRQSLGQGLEFLIYFQGNSAPDKSGLPSDRFSAERTGGSVSTLTIQRTQQEDSAVYLCASSPSLAGTDTQYFGPGTRLTVL.

This clone appeared many times. The read halts 3 residues ahead of the CDR3 end, with the missing end drawn from the germline J gene. The V and J genes are TRBV7-3 and TRBJ2-7; D might be TRBD2 (6 bases). V was trimmed by 5 bases and J by 2 bases, leaving 10 bases between them. CDR3 length: 13 residues. In germline, CDR1 is SGHTA, CDR2 FQGTGA. This chain's CDR3 is CASSRDWTYEQYF. The CDR3 bases that were read are TGTGCCAGCAGCCGGGACTGGACCTACGAG.

In this sample, this clone turned up a few times. The read stops 3 residues short of the end of the CDR3; the missing end is completed from the germline J gene. The chain joins TRBV7-7 to TRBJ2-2; no reliable D call. Trimming removed 5 bases at V and 8 bases at J, with 9 bases between. The CDR3 has 12 residues. Germline V gene lookup returns CDR1 SSHAT and CDR2 FNYEAQ (reference sequence). CDR3 protein: CASSPLSGELFF. The part of the CDR3 DNA that was read is TGTGCCAGCAGCCCCCTTTCTGGGGAG.